This TCR beta chain was found in a study of shared clonotypes between healthy human individuals. Study background: Used for every donor were three CD4 naive, three CD4 memory, two CD8 naive and one CD8 memory plate.

Germline loops: CDR1 SQVTM, CDR2 ANQGSEA. This CDR3 contains 17 residues. Trimming took 0 bases from V and 2 from J, leaving 17 bases between them. Donors were healthy HIV-negative adults without recently reported acute infections or vaccinations. Into CD45RA+ naive and CD45RA-negative memory subsets, the CD4+ cells were split. Using immunoSEQ multiplex PCR, the repertoire was profiled, and TCRdb retains in-frame clones only, with some absent. The table includes some 2,000,000 clones, roughly 94% detected once. Only one count was recorded for this clone. Sequencing input: naive CD4+ T cells sorted from blood. Regarding subset: CD45RA+ positively selected. This sequence was found in a man between 18 and 29 years old in good health. This chain uses TRBV29-1 with TRBJ2-1; D is unclear. This chain's CDR3 is CSVEDLVQPNAYNEQFF. Here the CDR3 DNA reads TGCAGCGTTGAAGATCTGGTTCAGCCCAACGCCTACAATGAGCAGTTCTTC.